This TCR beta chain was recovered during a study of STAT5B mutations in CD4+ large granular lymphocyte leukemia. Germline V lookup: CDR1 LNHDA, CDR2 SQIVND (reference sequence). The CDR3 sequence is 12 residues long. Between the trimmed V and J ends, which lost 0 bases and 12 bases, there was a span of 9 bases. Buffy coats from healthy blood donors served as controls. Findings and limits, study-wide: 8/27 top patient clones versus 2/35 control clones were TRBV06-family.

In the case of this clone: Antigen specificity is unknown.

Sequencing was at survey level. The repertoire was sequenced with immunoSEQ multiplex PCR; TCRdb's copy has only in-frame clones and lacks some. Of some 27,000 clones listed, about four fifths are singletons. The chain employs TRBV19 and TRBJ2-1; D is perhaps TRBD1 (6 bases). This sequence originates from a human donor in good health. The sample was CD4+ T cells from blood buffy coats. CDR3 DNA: TGTGCCAGTAGTATAGAGGGGGCCAGGCAGTTCTTC. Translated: CASSIEGARQFF. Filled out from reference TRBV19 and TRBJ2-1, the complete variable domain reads DGGITQSPKYLFRKEGQNVTLSCEQNLNHDAMYWYRQDPGQGLRLIYYSQIVNDFQKGDIAEGYSVSREKKESFPLTVTSAQKNPTAFYLCASSIEGARQFFGPGTRLTVL.